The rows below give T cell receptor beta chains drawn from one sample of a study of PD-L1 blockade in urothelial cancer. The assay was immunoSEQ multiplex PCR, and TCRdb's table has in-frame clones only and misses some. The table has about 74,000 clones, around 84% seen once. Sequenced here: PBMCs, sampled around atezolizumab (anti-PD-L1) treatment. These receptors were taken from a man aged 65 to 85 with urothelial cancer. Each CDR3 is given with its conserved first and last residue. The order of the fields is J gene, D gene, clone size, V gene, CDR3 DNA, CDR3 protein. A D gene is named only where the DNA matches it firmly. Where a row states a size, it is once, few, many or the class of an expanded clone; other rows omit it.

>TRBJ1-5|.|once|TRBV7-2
TGTGCCAGCAGCCCGGGGGGGGGCAATCAGCCCCAGCATTTT
CASSPGGGNQPQHF
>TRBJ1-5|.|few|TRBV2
TGTGCCAGCAGTGTGGACAGAAGTAGCAATCAGCCCCAGCATTTT
CASSVDRSSNQPQHF
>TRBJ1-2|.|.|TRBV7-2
TGTGCCAGCAGCTCGACACTTGGGGGCGGCTACACCTTC
CASSSTLGGGYTF
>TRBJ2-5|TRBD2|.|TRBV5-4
TGTGCCAGCAGCTTGGAGGGACTAGCGCCTCAAGAGACCCAGTACTTC
CASSLEGLAPQETQYF
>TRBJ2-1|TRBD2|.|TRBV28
TGTGCCAGCAGTATAGGCGGGAGGAGCTCCTACAATGAGCAGTTCTTC
CASSIGGRSSYNEQFF
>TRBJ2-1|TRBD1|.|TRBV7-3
TGTGCCAGCAGCCCCACGGACAGGGGCCATGAGCAGTTCTTC
CASSPTDRGHEQFF
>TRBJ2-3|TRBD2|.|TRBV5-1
TGCGCCAGCAGCAAGACTAGCGGGGTTGATACGCAGTATTTT
CASSKTSGVDTQYF
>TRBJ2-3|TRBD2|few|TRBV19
TGTGCCAGTAGTATCCTGGCGGGAGGGCCTTCAGATACGCAGTATTTT
CASSILAGGPSDTQYF
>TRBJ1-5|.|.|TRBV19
TGTGCCAGTAGTGTACAGGGAGGCAATCAGCCCCAGCATTTT
CASSVQGGNQPQHF
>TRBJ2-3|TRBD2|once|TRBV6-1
TGTGCCAGCAGGGAAGCGGGAGGGAGCACAGATACGCAGTATTTT
CASREAGGSTDTQYF
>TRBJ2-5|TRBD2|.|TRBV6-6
TGTGCCAGCCGGGGGGGGCTACAGACCCAGTACTTC
CASRGGLQTQYF
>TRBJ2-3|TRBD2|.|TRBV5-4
TGTGCCAGCAGCTTTGGACTAGCAAGAGATACGCAGTATTTT
CASSFGLARDTQYF
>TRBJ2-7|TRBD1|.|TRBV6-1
TGTGCCAGCAGTGACCGACAGGGCATACAATACGAGCAGTACTTC
CASSDRQGIQYEQYF
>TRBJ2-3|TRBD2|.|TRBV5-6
TGTGCCAGCAGCTCCCTCGGGCTAGCGGGTATCCCGACAGATACGCAGTATTTT
CASSSLGLAGIPTDTQYF
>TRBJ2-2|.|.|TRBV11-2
TGTGCCAGCAGCTTAGCCGGCGGCCCCGGGAACACCGGGGAGCTGTTTTTT
CASSLAGGPGNTGELFF
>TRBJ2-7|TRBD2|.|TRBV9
TGTGCCAGCAGCGTGGGGACTAGCGGACCCTACGAGCAGTACTTC
CASSVGTSGPYEQYF
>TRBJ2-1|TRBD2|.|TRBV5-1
TGCGCCACCCAACCGGGACTAGGCTACAATGAGCAGTTCTTC
CATQPGLGYNEQFF
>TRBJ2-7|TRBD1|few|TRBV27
TGTGCCAGCAGCTCGTTTATGGGGGACAGGGGGAGCTCCTACGAGCAGTACTTC
CASSSFMGDRGSSYEQYF
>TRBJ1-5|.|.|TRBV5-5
TGTGCCAGCAGCTTGGAAGGGGTGAACAGCAATCAGCCCCAGCATTTT
CASSLEGVNSNQPQHF
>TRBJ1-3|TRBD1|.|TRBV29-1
TGCAGCGTTGAATTGGGACAGGGTGATGGAAACACCATATATTTT
CSVELGQGDGNTIYF
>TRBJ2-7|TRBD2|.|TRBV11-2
TGTGCCAGCAGTTCGGCGGGAGGGCCGGGTGAGCAGTACTTC
CASSSAGGPGEQYF
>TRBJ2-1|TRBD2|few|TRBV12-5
TGTGCTAGTGGTTTGGGGGGACTAGCGGGAGGTCAGGTTGAGCAGTTCTTC
CASGLGGLAGGQVEQFF
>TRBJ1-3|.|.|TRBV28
TGTGCCAGCAGTGAGAAAGCCCGTGGAAACACCATATATTTT
CASSEKARGNTIYF
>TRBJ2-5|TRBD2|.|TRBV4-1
TGCGCCAGCAGCCATTTAGCGGGAGGGCAGGAGACCCAGTACTTC
CASSHLAGGQETQYF
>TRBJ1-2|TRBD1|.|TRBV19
TGTGCCAGTAGGAACTGGACAGGCCGGAGCGGCTACACCTTC
CASRNWTGRSGYTF
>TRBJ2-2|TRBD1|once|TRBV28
TGTGCCAGCTTGACAGGGGCGCGCCCCGGGGAGCTGTTTTTT
CASLTGARPGELFF
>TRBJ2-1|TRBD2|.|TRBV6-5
TGTGCCAGCAAGATAGCGGGAGGCATATACAATGAGCAGTTCTTC
CASKIAGGIYNEQFF
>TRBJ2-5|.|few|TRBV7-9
TGTGCCAGCAGCTTAGCGGCGAGTAGCGGCCGCCTTCAGTACTTC
CASSLAASSGRLQYF
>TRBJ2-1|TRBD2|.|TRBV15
TGTGCCACCAGCAGGCTGACTAGCCCCCCCTACAATGAGCAGTTCTTC
CATSRLTSPPYNEQFF
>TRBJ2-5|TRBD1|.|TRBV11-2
TGTGCCAGCAGCAAACAGGGGGCCGGAGAGACCCAGTACTTC
CASSKQGAGETQYF
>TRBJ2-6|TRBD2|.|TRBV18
TGTGCCAGCTCACCACGCCTAGCGGGATACTCTGGGGCCAACGTCCTGACTTTC
CASSPRLAGYSGANVLTF
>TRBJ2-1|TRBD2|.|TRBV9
TGTGCCAGCAGCGTGACTAGCGGGAGCTACAATGAGCAGTTCTTC
CASSVTSGSYNEQFF
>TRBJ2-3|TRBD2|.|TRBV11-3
TGTGCCAGAGTAATGAGCGGGAGGGAAATAGATACGCAGTATTTT
CARVMSGREIDTQYF
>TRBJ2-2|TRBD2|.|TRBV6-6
TGTGCCAGCAGCCGGGACTACCTCACCGGGGAGCTGTTTTTT
CASSRDYLTGELFF
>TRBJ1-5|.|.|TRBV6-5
TGTGCCAGCAGTTACTCACGAGTCAATCAGCCCCAGCATTTT
CASSYSRVNQPQHF
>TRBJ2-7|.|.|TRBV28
TGTGCCAGCGGAAGCGGGCAGAGCTCCTACGAGCAGTACTTC
CASGSGQSSYEQYF
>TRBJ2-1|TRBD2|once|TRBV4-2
TGTGCCAGCAGCCAAGATGCGACTAGCCGTGGGTATAATGAGCAGTTCTTC
CASSQDATSRGYNEQFF
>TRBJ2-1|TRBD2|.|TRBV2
TGTGCCAGCAGTGACTTAGCGGGTGTGGGTGAGCAGTTCTTC
CASSDLAGVGEQFF
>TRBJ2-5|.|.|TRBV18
TGTGCCAGCTCTACCACCGGGAGTAAAGGGGAGACCCAGTACTTC
CASSTTGSKGETQYF
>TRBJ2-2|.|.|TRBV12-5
TGTGCTAGTGGTTTGCGACCCGGGACACTGAACACCGGGGAGCTGTTTTTT
CASGLRPGTLNTGELFF
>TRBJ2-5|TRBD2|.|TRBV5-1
TGCGCCAGCAGCTTGGAAGCGGGGCAGGGGACCCAGTACTTC
CASSLEAGQGTQYF
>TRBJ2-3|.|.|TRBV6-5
TGTGCCAGCAGTTTCCCGGGGACTCCAGATACGCAGTATTTT
CASSFPGTPDTQYF
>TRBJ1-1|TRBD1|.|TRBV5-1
TGCGCCAGCAGGTTAGGGGGACAGGGAGGGATGAACACTGAAGCTTTCTTT
CASRLGGQGGMNTEAFF
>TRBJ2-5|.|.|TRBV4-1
TGCGCCAGCAGCCAAGGAGGCCTTAGTGTGACCCAGTACTTC
CASSQGGLSVTQYF
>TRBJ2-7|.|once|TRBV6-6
TGTGCCAGCAGTTACTCGCTCGGGAGTGTCTACGAGCAGTACTTC
CASSYSLGSVYEQYF
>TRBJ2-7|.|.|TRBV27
TGTGCCAGCAGTTTAGGAGGCCCATCCTACGAGCAGTACTTC
CASSLGGPSYEQYF
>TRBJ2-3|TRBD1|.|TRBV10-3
TGTGCCATCAGCAAGGGACAGGGGGTTCTGACGCAGTATTTT
CAISKGQGVLTQYF